These 13 T cell receptor beta chains share one sample of origin, sequenced in a study of regulatory T cells in long-lasting Graves disease. Time point meaning: newly diagnosed GD, antithyroid drugs for less than 3 months. PBMC RNA served as the TCR library source. The TCR beta library used iRepertoire HTBI primers with Arm-PCR amplification of CDR3. MiXCR, applied by TCRdb to the multiplex PCR reads, yields one record per CDR3 protein. The table lists 680,000 or so distinct CDR3 sequences, roughly 15% of them singletons, with about 20% in the top ten. These data were likewise used in another study, on T cells in Graves' hyperthyroidism and ophthalmopathy.

Sequencing used peripheral blood mononuclear cells (PBMCs), obtained at new diagnosis, from a patient treated with antithyroid drugs. The source of these receptors is a woman aged 25 to 39 with Graves disease.

This clonotype showed up just a few times. The V gene is TRBV20-1, the J gene TRBJ2-3; maybe TRBD2 (5 bases). V lost 1 base, J lost 6 bases, and 11 bases lay in between. This CDR3 spans 13 amino acids. The V gene's germline CDR1 is DFQATT and CDR2 SNEGSKA (reference sequence). This CDR3 is CSARVLAADTQYF. The DNA for the CDR3 is TGCAGTGCTAGAGTTCTAGCAGCTGATACGCAGTATTTT.

This clonotype was detected many times. The chain uses TRBV28 and TRBJ2-7, with 7 bases matching TRBD2. Germline V CDR1 and CDR2: MDHEN, SYDVKM. With V trimmed by 3 bases and J by 6 bases, 2 bases remained unmatched. The CDR3 has 12 residues. CDR3 sequence: CASSFGGGEQYF. In DNA, the CDR3 is TGTGCCAGCAGTTTTGGGGGGGGCGAGCAGTACTTC. Variable domain in full (rest from reference TRBV28 and TRBJ2-7): DVKVTQSSRYLVKRTGEKVFLECVQDMDHENMFWYRQDPGLGLRLIYFSYDVKMKEKGDIPEGYSVSREKKERFSLILESASTNQTSMYLCASSFGGGEQYFGPGTRLTVT.

In its sample, this clonotype was seen a few times. The chain has TRBV5-6 and TRBJ1-5, with unresolved D. This CDR3 contains 15 residues. V lost 3 bases and J lost 4, with 14 bases in between. The germline gives CDR1 SGHDT, CDR2 YYEEEE. The CDR3: CASSSSPIANQPQHF. The DNA for the CDR3 is TGTGCCAGCAGCTCAAGTCCTATTGCAAATCAGCCCCAGCATTTT.

A few counts support this clonotype. The genes are TRBV6-1 and TRBJ1-4; tentative D call: TRBD1 (5 bases). V was clipped by 6 bases and J by 6 bases, with 20 bases between them. Germline lookup yields CDR1 MNHNS and CDR2 SASEGT. CDR3 length: 16 residues. The CDR3 spells CASRSAGPRGHEKLFF. CDR3 DNA: TGTGCCAGCAGATCCGCGGGGCCCCGGGGACATGAAAAACTGTTTTTT.

This clonotype was observed many times. The rearrangement links TRBV6-5 to TRBJ1-2; no definite D call. CDR3 length: 12 residues. Germline loops: CDR1 MNHEY, CDR2 SVGAGI. Deletions cut 2 bases from V and 4 bases from J, with 5 bases between. Here the CDR3 DNA reads TGTGCCAGCAGTTACGGCGGCTATGGCTACACCTTC. Its translation is CASSYGGYGYTF.

J is TRBJ2-7 and V is TRBV20-1; 10 bases line up with TRBD2. The V gene's germline CDR1 is DFQATT and CDR2 SNEGSKA (reference sequence). The junction had 8 bases not matched to a gene; V was cut back by 5 bases and J by 4 bases. The CDR3 extends over 14 amino acids. The DNA of the CDR3 is TGCAGTGCTCCGCCAGCGGGGGGGGGGTACGAGCAGTACTTC. Residues: CSAPPAGGGYEQYF.

This clonotype occurred many times. The J gene is TRBJ1-1, the V gene TRBV7-9; D ambiguous. The V end was cut by 6 bases, the J end by 4 bases, with 24 bases between. Germline V gene sequence: CDR1 SEHNR, CDR2 FQNEAQ (reference sequence). This CDR3 spans 17 amino acids. The CDR3 sequence: CASRSRQIPFEGTEAFF. CDR3 in DNA: TGTGCCAGCAGGAGCCGCCAGATCCCTTTTGAGGGCACTGAAGCTTTCTTT.

This clonotype has more than one count but fewer than ten. The genes are TRBV5-1 and TRBJ2-1, with D unresolved. This CDR3 is built from 13 residues. V was shortened by 5 bases and J by 0 bases, with 6 bases between the two germline ends. Germline V gives CDR1 SGHRS, CDR2 YFSETQ. As DNA, the CDR3 is TGCGCCAGCAGAGGGATCTCCTACAATGAGCAGTTCTTC. This codes for CASRGISYNEQFF.

This sequence joins TRBV2 and TRBJ2-1; 11 positions agree with TRBD1. Losses at the gene ends were 0 bases for V and 4 bases for J; bases not matched to a gene: 5. CDR1 and CDR2 from the germline V gene are SNHLY and FYNNEI. The CDR3 is 17 residues long. The CDR3: CASSEARTGGLYNEQFF. Written as DNA, the CDR3 is TGTGCCAGCAGTGAAGCGAGGACAGGGGGCCTATACAATGAGCAGTTCTTC.

V usage is TRBV20-1 and J usage is TRBJ2-3; 7 bases agree with TRBD2. This CDR3 region has 14 residues. CDR1 DFQATT and CDR2 SNEGSKA come from the germline V gene (reference sequence). V shed 3 bases and J 1 base; nucleotides not matched to a gene: 4. The CDR3 sequence: CSARTGGGTDTQYF. In DNA form, the CDR3 reads TGCAGTGCTAGGACGGGGGGTGGCACAGATACGCAGTATTTT.

CDR3 in amino acids: CASSAGVGGSTDTQYF. The CDR3 DNA is TGTGCCAGCAGCGCAGGGGTAGGGGGGTCCACAGATACGCAGTATTTT. This chain connects TRBV9 to TRBJ2-3; TRBD1 or TRBD2 may be the D gene (6 bases each). Trimming shortened V by 3 bases and J by 2 bases, and 16 bases separated the two germline ends. The CDR3 sequence is 16 residues long. The V gene's germline CDR1 is SGDLS and CDR2 YYNGEE. Full variable domain (remainder filled in from reference TRBV9 and TRBJ2-3): DSGVTQTPKHLITATGQRVTLRCSPRSGDLSVYWYQQSLDQGLQFLIQYYNGEERAKGNILERFSAQQFPDLHSELNLSSLELGDSALYFCASSAGVGGSTDTQYFGPGTRLTVL.

This clonotype showed up many times. This sequence joins TRBV6-5 and TRBJ1-1; weak D call: TRBD1 (5 bases). CDR1 and CDR2 from the germline V gene are MNHEY and SVGAGI. The CDR3 length is 16 residues. Trimming pared 0 bases from V and 6 bases from J, leaving 17 bases between. As DNA, the CDR3 is TGTGCCAGCAGTTACTCGATAGGTGGGGGGAGGGCTGAAGCTTTCTTT. As protein: CASSYSIGGGRAEAFF.

At least ten counts were recorded for this clonotype. The chain combines TRBV20-1 with TRBJ1-5, with no clear D. The germline V gene encodes CDR1 DFQATT and CDR2 SNEGSKA (reference sequence). V lost 6 bases and J 2 bases, leaving 14 bases between the germline ends. This CDR3 is built from 14 residues. The CDR3 reads CSAQEVRGNQPQHF. The DNA for the CDR3 is TGCAGTGCGCAGGAGGTTCGTGGCAATCAGCCCCAGCATTTT.